A single sample gave rise to the 8 T cell receptor beta chains below, sequenced in a study of cytomegalovirus exposure and HLA in healthy donors. The PCR employed 60 Vbeta primers together with 13 Jbeta primers. Using immunoSEQ multiplex PCR, the repertoire was profiled, and TCRdb retains in-frame clones only, with some absent. The sample shows approximately 150,000 clones, roughly 80% of them seen only once. The sequenced sample consisted of PBMCs. All receptors come from a woman aged 25-40 years in good health and CMV-seropositive.

The chain joins TRBV30 to TRBJ1-6; D unresolved. CDR3 length equals 11 residues. The ends were cut back, 3 bases at V and 12 bases at J, with 9 bases in the middle. CDR1 is GTSNPN and CDR2 is SVGIG in the germline V gene (reference sequence). The chain's CDR3 is CAWSAGEPLHF. The CDR3 coding sequence is TGTGCCTGGAGCGCCGGTGAACCCCTCCACTTT. Using reference TRBV30 and TRBJ1-6 for the parts outside the CDR3, the full variable domain is SQTIHQWPATLVQPVGSPLSLECTVEGTSNPNLYWYRQAAGRGLQLLFYSVGIGQISSEVPQNLSASRPQDRQFILSSKKLLLSDSGFYLCAWSAGEPLHFGNGTRLTVT.

V gene TRBV2 combines with J gene TRBJ1-5; no clear D gene. This CDR3 is built from 14 residues. Trimming left V 2 bases short and J 7 bases short, with 12 bases between. Per germline, CDR1 SNHLY and CDR2 FYNNEI. This CDR3 is CASSETGREQPQHF. The CDR3, as DNA: TGTGCCAGCAGTGAAACGGGGAGAGAGCAGCCCCAGCATTTT.

The chain uses TRBV9 and TRBJ1-4; TRBD1 might be the D (5 bases). Germline CDR1 reads SGDLS; CDR2 reads YYNGEE. Trimming shortened V by 4 bases and J by 4 bases, and 17 bases separated the two germline ends. The CDR3 length is 16 residues. CDR3 protein: CASSPTPYRINEKLFF. In DNA, the CDR3 is TGTGCCAGCAGCCCCACCCCTTACAGGATTAATGAAAAACTGTTTTTT.

The gene calls are TRBV18 and TRBJ1-2; D uncertain. The CDR3 consists of 15 residues. Germline CDR1 KGHSH, CDR2 LQKENI. V lost 1 base and J lost 2, with 11 bases in between. Here the CDR3 DNA reads TGTGCCAGCTCACCACTGGCAGTTCAGAACTATGGCTACACCTTC. Protein product: CASSPLAVQNYGYTF.

In its sample, this clone was seen once. V is TRBV6-5 and J is TRBJ2-3, with D tentatively TRBD2 (6 bases). Germline loops: CDR1 MNHEY, CDR2 SVGAGI. The V end was cut by 0 bases, the J end by 3 bases, with 7 bases between. CDR3 length: 14 residues. CDR3 sequence (DNA): TGTGCCAGCAGTTACTCGCGGGGTACAGATACGCAGTATTTT. This translates into CASSYSRGTDTQYF.

V and J are TRBV6-5 and TRBJ2-1, with 9 positions matching TRBD1. Unmatched junction bases numbered 3, after V lost 6 bases and J lost 9 bases. The V gene's germline CDR1 is MNHEY and CDR2 SVGAGI. This CDR3 contains 12 residues. For the CDR3, the DNA is TGTGCCAGCAGCGGGACAGGGACTGAGCAGTTCTTC. Translation gives CASSGTGTEQFF.

This rearrangement joins TRBV5-4 to TRBJ2-7; weak D call: TRBD2 (6 bases). TRBJ2-5 explains the end of the DNA better; the J call may be wrong. The CDR3 covers 13 residues. Germline V gene lookup returns CDR1 SGHNT and CDR2 YYREEE (reference sequence). CDR3 protein: CASSFGDSGTQYF. The CDR3 DNA reads TGTGCCAGCAGCTTTGGGGACTCCGGGACCCAGTACTTC.

Notes on this clone: One junction end does not reproduce the germline sequence, and a read error may be involved. This sample includes further DNA sequences coding for the same CDR3. V and J are TRBV6-1 and TRBJ1-6; the D is unclear. The CDR3 is made up of 16 amino acids. Germline CDR1 is MNHNS and CDR2 is SASEGT. CDR3 DNA sequence: TGCGCCAGCAGTGAAGCGATCGCAGTCTATAATTCACCCCTCCACTTT. The encoded protein is CASSEAIAVYNSPLHF.